This record looks at one T cell receptor (beta chain) sequence and its context. Each sample came from a Caucasian adult donor living in Nashville, Tennessee. Genomic DNA (from each subset) was split evenly across several immunoSEQ plates. Amplification in unsorted PBMC replicate PCRs started from around 310 ng DNA, which equals some 30,000 T cell genomes. Clones were read by immunoSEQ multiplex PCR, and TCRdb kept only the in-frame ones, dropping some. The sample yields about 490,000 clones, roughly 85% seen once. This specimen belongs to a study of shared clonotypes between healthy human individuals. CDR3 length: 14 residues. V was clipped by 4 bases and J by 0 bases, with 9 bases between them. The germline V gene encodes CDR1 SQVTM and CDR2 ANQGSEA.

The sequence came from a woman in her thirties or forties in good health. Some clones in this sample may be carry-over from other donors' samples. The specimen sequenced was PBMCs. The chain uses TRBV29-1 and TRBJ2-2, with D tentatively TRBD1 or TRBD2 (5 bases each). The CDR3 bases are TGCAGCGTTGTGCAGGGAGCGAACACCGGGGAGCTGTTTTTT. This translates into CSVVQGANTGELFF.